The 6 T cell receptor beta chains reported below all come from one sample, sequenced in a study of response to subunit inactivated influenza vaccine. From the RT-PCR reads, TCRdb called clonotypes with MiXCR, one entry per CDR3 protein. This table holds just under 250,000 distinct CDR3 sequences, 12% found once. Source: non-naive T cells sorted from PBMCs, taken less than 15 days before vaccination. These receptors came from a man over 45 who received an inactivated influenza vaccine.

The chain couples TRBV14 to TRBJ2-7; 9 nucleotides align to TRBD1. J was trimmed by 3 bases and V by 4 bases; bases with no gene match: 7. CDR3 length equals 15 residues. The germline CDR1 and CDR2 sequences are SGHDN and FVKESK. Here the CDR3 DNA reads TGTGCCAGCAGCCGACAGACAGGGGGTTTCTACGAGCAGTACTTC. This encodes CASSRQTGGFYEQYF.

The chain uses TRBV28 and TRBJ2-1, with a weak D call TRBD1 (6 bases). V lost 6 bases to trimming and J lost 10 bases, with 19 bases between them. Germline V lookup: CDR1 MDHEN, CDR2 SYDVKM. This CDR3 has 14 residues. CDR3 residues: CASSLSMLGTEQFF. The CDR3 DNA is TGTGCCAGCAGCCTTTCGATGCTTGGGACAGAGCAGTTCTTC.

This clonotype was picked up many times. This chain uses TRBV6-2 or TRBV6-3 with TRBJ2-7; D possibly corresponds to TRBD2 (5 bases). Germline V lookup: CDR1 MNHEY, CDR2 SVGEGT. V was pared by 2 bases and J by 4 bases, with 9 bases between. The CDR3 extends over 13 amino acids. CDR3 DNA sequence: TGTGCCAGCAGTTACCTGTGGACTTACGAGCAGTACTTC. This gives the protein CASSYLWTYEQYF.

The chain recombines TRBV6-5 with TRBJ1-5; D unclear. V lost 4 bases and J lost 7, with 11 bases in between. There are 13 residues in the CDR3. In germline, CDR1 is MNHEY, CDR2 SVGAGI. The CDR3 DNA sequence: TGTGCCAGCAGTTCCGACCCGGGACAGCCCCAGCATTTT. The encoded protein is CASSSDPGQPQHF.

This clonotype was seen at least ten times. The rearrangement uses TRBV4-3 and TRBJ1-5; 8 positions agree with TRBD1. CDR3 size: 16 residues. The V gene's germline CDR1 is LGHNA and CDR2 YSLEER. The V segment lost 0 bases and the J segment 9 bases; nucleotides outside the gene matches: 10. The CDR3 reads CASSQDIGQGAGPQHF. In DNA form, the CDR3 reads TGCGCCAGCAGCCAAGATATCGGACAGGGAGCTGGGCCCCAGCATTTT.

The rearrangement joins TRBV18 to TRBJ2-5, with D uncertain. Germline CDR1 is KGHSH and CDR2 is LQKENI. The CDR3 runs to 13 residues. Trimming removed 6 bases at V and 0 bases at J, with 8 bases between. CDR3: CASSQQHQETQYF. The CDR3 DNA reads TGTGCCAGCTCGCAACAGCACCAAGAGACCCAGTACTTC.